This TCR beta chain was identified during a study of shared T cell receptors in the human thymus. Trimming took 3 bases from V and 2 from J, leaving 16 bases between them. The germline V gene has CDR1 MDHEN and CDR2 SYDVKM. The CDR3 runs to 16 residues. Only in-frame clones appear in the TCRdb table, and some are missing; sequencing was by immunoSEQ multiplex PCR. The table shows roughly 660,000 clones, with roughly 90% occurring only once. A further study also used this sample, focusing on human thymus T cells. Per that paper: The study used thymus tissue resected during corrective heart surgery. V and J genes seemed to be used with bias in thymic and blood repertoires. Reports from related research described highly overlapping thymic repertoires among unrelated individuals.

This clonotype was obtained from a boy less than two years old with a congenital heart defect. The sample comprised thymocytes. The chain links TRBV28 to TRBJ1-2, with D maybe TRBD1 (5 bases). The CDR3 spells CASSLSLRVFNYGYTF. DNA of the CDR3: TGTGCCAGCAGTTTGTCCCTCAGGGTTTTCAACTATGGCTACACCTTC.